This T cell receptor (beta chain) came from a study of radiotherapy plus CTLA-4 blockade in lung cancer. Points on this clone: Its antigen is currently unknown.

The method was immunoSEQ multiplex PCR; TCRdb's version includes in-frame clones alone and lacks a portion of them. The sample consists of approximately 52,000 clones, roughly 83% of them appearing once. Findings of the study overall: Together with interferon-beta, which increased in serum after radiation, early dynamic changes in blood T cell clones were reportedly the best predictors of response.

The germline V gene encodes CDR1 KGHSH and CDR2 LQKENI. The germline V and J ends were trimmed by 3 bases and 7 bases, with 10 bases remaining between them. This CDR3 spans 13 amino acids. Here the sequenced sample was peripheral blood, taken from a patient treated with radiotherapy plus ipilimumab. The receptor was isolated from a human donor with non-small cell lung cancer who had a complete response to radiotherapy plus ipilimumab. V and J are TRBV18 and TRBJ2-1; TRBD1 might be the D (6 bases). The CDR3: CASSPEQGNEQFF. The CDR3 nucleotides are TGTGCCAGCTCACCGGAACAGGGAAATGAGCAGTTCTTC.